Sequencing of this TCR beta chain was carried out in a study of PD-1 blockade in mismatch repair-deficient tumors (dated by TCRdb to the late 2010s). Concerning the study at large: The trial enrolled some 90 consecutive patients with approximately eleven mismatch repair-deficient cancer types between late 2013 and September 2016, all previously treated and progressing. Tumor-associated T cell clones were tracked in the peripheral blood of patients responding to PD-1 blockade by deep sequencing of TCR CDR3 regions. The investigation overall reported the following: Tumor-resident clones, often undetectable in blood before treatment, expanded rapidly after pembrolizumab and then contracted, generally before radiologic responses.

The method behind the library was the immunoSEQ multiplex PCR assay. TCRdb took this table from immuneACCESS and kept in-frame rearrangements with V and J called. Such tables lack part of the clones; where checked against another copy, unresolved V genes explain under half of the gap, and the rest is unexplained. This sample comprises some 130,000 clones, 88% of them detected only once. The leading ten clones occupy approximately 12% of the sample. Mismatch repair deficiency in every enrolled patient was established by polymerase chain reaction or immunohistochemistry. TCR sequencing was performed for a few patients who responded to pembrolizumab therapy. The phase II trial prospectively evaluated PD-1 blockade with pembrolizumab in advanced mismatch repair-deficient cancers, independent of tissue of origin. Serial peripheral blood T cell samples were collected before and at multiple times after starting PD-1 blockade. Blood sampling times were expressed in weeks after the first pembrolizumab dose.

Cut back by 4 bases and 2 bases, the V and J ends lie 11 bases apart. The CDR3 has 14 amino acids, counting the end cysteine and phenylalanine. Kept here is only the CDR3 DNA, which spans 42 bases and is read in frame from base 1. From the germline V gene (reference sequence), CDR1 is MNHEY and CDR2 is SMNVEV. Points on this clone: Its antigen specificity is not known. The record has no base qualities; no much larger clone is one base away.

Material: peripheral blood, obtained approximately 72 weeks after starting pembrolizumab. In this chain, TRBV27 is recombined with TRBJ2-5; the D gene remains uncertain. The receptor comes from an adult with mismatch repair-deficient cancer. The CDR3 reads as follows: CASSSASGQETQYF. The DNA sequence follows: TGTGCCAGCAGTTCGGCCAGTGGGCAAGAGACCCAGTACTTC.